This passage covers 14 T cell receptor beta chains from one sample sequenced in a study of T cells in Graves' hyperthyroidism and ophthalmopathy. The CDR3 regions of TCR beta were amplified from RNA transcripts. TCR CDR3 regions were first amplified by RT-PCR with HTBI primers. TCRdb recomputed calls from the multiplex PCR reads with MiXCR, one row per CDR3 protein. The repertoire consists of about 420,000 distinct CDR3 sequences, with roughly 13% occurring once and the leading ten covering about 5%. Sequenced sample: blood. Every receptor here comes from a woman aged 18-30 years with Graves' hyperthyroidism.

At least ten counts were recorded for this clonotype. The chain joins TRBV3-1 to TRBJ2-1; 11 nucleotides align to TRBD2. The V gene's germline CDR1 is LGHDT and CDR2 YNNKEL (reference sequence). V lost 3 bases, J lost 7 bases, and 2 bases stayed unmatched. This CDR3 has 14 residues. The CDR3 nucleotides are TGTGCCAGCAGCCAGGGACTAGCGGCGAATGAGCAGTTCTTC. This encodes CASSQGLAANEQFF.

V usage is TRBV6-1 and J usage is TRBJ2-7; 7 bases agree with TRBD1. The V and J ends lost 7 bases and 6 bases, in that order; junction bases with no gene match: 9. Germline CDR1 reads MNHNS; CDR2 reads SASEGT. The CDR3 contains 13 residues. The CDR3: CASTTSHRGEQYF. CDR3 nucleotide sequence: TGTGCCAGCACAACATCCCACAGGGGCGAGCAGTACTTC.

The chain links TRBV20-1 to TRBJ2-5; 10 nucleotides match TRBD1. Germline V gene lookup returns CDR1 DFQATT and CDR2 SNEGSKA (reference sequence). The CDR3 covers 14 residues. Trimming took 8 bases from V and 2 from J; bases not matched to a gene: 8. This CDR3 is CSTMDRGWQETQYF. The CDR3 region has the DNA TGCAGTACAATGGACAGGGGGTGGCAAGAGACCCAGTACTTC.

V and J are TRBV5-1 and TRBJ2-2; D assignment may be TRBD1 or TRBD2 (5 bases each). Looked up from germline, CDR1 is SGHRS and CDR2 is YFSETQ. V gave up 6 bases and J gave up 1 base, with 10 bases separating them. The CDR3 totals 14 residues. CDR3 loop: CASTGTVNTGELFF. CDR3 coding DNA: TGCGCCAGCACAGGGACGGTGAACACCGGGGAGCTGTTTTTT.

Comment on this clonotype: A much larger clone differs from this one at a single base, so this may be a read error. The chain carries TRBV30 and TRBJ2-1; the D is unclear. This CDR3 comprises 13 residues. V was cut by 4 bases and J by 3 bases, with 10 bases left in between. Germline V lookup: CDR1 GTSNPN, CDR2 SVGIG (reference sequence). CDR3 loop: CAWNQIVYNEQFF. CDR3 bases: TGTGCCTGGAATCAGATAGTCTACAATGAGCAGTTCTTC.

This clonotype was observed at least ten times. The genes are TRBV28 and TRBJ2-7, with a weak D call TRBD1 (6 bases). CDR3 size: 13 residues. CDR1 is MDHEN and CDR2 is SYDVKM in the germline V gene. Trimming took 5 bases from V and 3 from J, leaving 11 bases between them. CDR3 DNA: TGTGCCAGCAGTCCGGGACACCGCTACGAGCAGTACTTC. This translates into CASSPGHRYEQYF.

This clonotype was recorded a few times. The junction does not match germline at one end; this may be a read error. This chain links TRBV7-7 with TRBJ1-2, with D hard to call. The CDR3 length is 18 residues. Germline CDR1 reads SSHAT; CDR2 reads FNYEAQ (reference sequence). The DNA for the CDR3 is TGTGCTAGCAGCTTAGTGTTGGGTCAGCCACCCAATAGCTATGGCTACACCTTC. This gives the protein CASSLVLGQPPNSYGYTF. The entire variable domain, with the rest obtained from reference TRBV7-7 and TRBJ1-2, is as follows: GAGVSQSPRYKVTKRGQDVTLRCDPISSHATLYWYQQALGQGPEFLTYFNYEAQPDKSGLPSDRFSAERPEGSISTLTIQRTEQRDSAMYRCASSLVLGQPPNSYGYTFGSGTRLTVV.

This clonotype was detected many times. The CDR3 bases are TGCAGCGTTGGGGAACTGTCCTACGAGCAGTACTTC. It specifies CSVGELSYEQYF. V gene TRBV29-1 combines with J gene TRBJ2-7; D remains unclear. Germline CDR1 and CDR2: SQVTM and ANQGSEA. V dropped 4 bases and J dropped 1 base, with 8 bases sitting between them. This CDR3 contains 12 residues.

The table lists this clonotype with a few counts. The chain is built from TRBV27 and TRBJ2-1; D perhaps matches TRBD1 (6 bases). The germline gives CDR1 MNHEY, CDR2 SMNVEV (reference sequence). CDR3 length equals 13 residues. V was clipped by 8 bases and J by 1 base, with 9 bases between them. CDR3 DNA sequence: TGTGCCAGCCAACAGGGATCCTACAATGAGCAGTTCTTC. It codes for CASQQGSYNEQFF.

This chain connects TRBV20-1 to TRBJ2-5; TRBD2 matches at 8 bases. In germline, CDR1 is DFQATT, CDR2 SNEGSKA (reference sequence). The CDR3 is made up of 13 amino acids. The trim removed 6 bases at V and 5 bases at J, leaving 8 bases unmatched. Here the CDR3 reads CSAVREGHETQYF. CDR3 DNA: TGCAGTGCGGTACGGGAGGGCCACGAGACCCAGTACTTC.

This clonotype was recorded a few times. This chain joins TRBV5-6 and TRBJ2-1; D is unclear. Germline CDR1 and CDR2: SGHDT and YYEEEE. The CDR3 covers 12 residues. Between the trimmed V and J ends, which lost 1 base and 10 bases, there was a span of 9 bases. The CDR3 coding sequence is TGTGCCAGCAGCTTGCCTCTCTTCGAGCAGTTCTTC. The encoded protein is CASSLPLFEQFF. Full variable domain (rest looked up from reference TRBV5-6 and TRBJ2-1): DAGVTQSPTHLIKTRGQQVTLRCSPKSGHDTVSWYQQALGQGPQFIFQYYEEEERQRGNFPDRFSGHQFPNYSSELNVNALLLGDSALYLCASSLPLFEQFFGPGTRLTVL.

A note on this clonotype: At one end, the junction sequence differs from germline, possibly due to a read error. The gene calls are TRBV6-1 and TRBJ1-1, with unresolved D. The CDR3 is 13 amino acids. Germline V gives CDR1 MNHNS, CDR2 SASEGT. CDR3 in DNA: TGTACCAGCCTAAATTACCCGGGGACTGAAGCTTTCTTT. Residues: CTSLNYPGTEAFF.

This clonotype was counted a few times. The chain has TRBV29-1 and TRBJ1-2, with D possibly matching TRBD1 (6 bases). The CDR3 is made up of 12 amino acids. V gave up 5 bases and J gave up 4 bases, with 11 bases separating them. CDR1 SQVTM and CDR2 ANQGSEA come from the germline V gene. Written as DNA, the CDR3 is TGCAGCGTTAGACAGGCTGCCTATGGCTACACCTTC. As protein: CSVRQAAYGYTF.

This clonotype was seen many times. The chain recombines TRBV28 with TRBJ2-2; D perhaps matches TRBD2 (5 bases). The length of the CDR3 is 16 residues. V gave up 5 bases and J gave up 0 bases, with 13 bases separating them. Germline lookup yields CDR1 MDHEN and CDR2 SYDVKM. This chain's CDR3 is CASSPGSAPNTGELFF. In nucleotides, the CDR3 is TGTGCCAGCAGTCCGGGTAGCGCGCCGAACACCGGGGAGCTGTTTTTT.